This passage covers 29 T cell receptor beta chains from one sample sequenced in a study of T cell repertoires in cytomegalovirus infection. Their recognized antigens are unknown. TCRdb fed the reads into MiXCR, producing one record per CDR3 protein. The profile covers approximately 990,000 distinct CDR3 sequences, with roughly 31% appearing a single time and 11% to 15% taken by the ten largest. This material consisted of cultured CD8+ T cells from PBMCs, taken from culture after CMV antigen stimulation. The receptors were sampled from a human donor in good health (CMV status not recorded). Some clones in this sample may be carry-over from other donors' samples.

The chain joins TRBV18 to TRBJ2-2; D is possibly TRBD1 (6 bases). Germline-derived CDR1 and CDR2 are KGHSH and LQKENI. Trimming pared 4 bases from V and 3 bases from J, leaving 12 bases between. This CDR3 has 15 amino acids. As DNA, the CDR3 is TGTGCCAGCTCACGACGGACAGCCGACACCGGGGAGCTGTTTTTT. This translates into CASSRRTADTGELFF. Full variable domain (missing parts from reference TRBV18 and TRBJ2-2): NAGVMQNPRHLVRRRGQEARLRCSPMKGHSHVYWYRQLPEEGLKFMVYLQKENIIDESGMPKERFSAEFPKEGPSILRIQQVVRGDSAAYFCASSRRTADTGELFFGEGSRLTVL.

A few counts support this clonotype. The chain recombines TRBV19 with TRBJ2-1; D not certain. V was trimmed by 3 bases and J by 0 bases, leaving 6 bases between them. Germline CDR1 LNHDA, CDR2 SQIVND (reference sequence). The CDR3 runs 14 residues. In DNA form, the CDR3 reads TGTGCCAGTAGTATGATCTCCTCCTACAATGAGCAGTTCTTC. This translates into CASSMISSYNEQFF. Variable domain in full (rest from reference TRBV19 and TRBJ2-1): DGGITQSPKYLFRKEGQNVTLSCEQNLNHDAMYWYRQDPGQGLRLIYYSQIVNDFQKGDIAEGYSVSREKKESFPLTVTSAQKNPTAFYLCASSMISSYNEQFFGPGTRLTVL.

The table lists this clonotype with a few counts. The V gene is TRBV20-1, the J gene TRBJ1-5; TRBD1 might be the D (6 bases). The germline gives CDR1 DFQATT, CDR2 SNEGSKA (reference sequence). CDR3 length: 16 amino acids. V lost 4 bases and J 1 base, leaving 17 bases between the germline ends. CDR3 amino acids: CSAINAGGGSNQPQHF. CDR3 coding DNA: TGCAGTGCTATAAACGCGGGGGGCGGAAGCAATCAGCCCCAGCATTTT.

The CDR3 nucleotides read TGTGCCAGCAGCTTAGGGGGATCGGGGCACACCGGGGAGCTGTTTTTT. Translated: CASSLGGSGHTGELFF. The chain couples TRBV7-9 to TRBJ2-2; D may be TRBD1 or TRBD2 (5 bases each). Germline loops: CDR1 SEHNR, CDR2 FQNEAQ (reference sequence). The CDR3 is 16 residues long. V was trimmed by 1 base and J by 3 bases, leaving 12 bases between them. The variable domain in full, completed from reference TRBV7-9 and TRBJ2-2, reads DTGVSQNPRHKITKRGQNVTFRCDPISEHNRLYWYRQTLGQGPEFLTYFQNEAQLEKSRLLSDRFSAERPKGSFSTLEIQRTEQGDSAMYLCASSLGGSGHTGELFFGEGSRLTVL.

This clonotype has a handful of counts. The chain links TRBV27 to TRBJ2-7; 8 bases fit TRBD2. After removal of 2 bases from V and 7 bases from J, the junction contained 1 base not matched to a gene. CDR3 length: 12 amino acids. The germline V gene has CDR1 MNHEY and CDR2 SMNVEV (reference sequence). CDR3 protein: CASSLTSGEQYF. In DNA, the CDR3 is TGTGCCAGCAGTTTAACTAGCGGAGAGCAGTACTTC.

V gene TRBV6-6 combines with J gene TRBJ1-4; D is ambiguous. CDR1 is MNHNY and CDR2 is SVGAGI in the germline V gene (reference sequence). This CDR3 region has 14 residues. Deletions cut 10 bases from V and 0 bases from J, with 12 bases between. The CDR3, as DNA: TGTGCCACCCGGCCCGGTGCAACTAATGAAAAACTGTTTTTT. Amino acid sequence: CATRPGATNEKLFF.

CDR3 sequence: CASSRTGGESETQYF. The CDR3 DNA is TGTGCCAGCAGCCGGACAGGGGGCGAATCGGAGACCCAGTACTTC. The chain employs TRBV3-1 and TRBJ2-5; 11 bases fit TRBD1. Unmatched junction bases numbered 6, after V lost 4 bases and J lost 5 bases. This CDR3 has 15 amino acids. CDR1 and CDR2 (germline): LGHDT, YNNKEL (reference sequence).

A remark on this clonotype: This could be a read error, since a much larger clone is one nucleotide away. V is TRBV7-8 and J is TRBJ1-1; D is unclear. This CDR3 has 12 amino acids. Germline V gene lookup returns CDR1 SGHVS and CDR2 FQNEAQ. CDR3 coding DNA: TGTGCCAGCAGCCAACGTAACACTGGAGCTTTCTTT. It codes for CASSQRNTGAFF. Using reference TRBV7-8 and TRBJ1-1 for the parts outside the CDR3, the full variable domain is GAGVSQSPRYKVAKRGQDVALRCDPISGHVSLFWYQQALGQGPEFLTYFQNEAQLDKSGLPSDRFFAERPEGSVSTLKIQRTQQEDSAVYLCASSQRNTGAFFGQGTRLTVV.

This clonotype appeared a few times. CDR3 nucleotide sequence: TGTGCCAGCAGGGTGAAGGCTAGCGGGGGAGCCAAAAACATTCAGTACTTC. Translated: CASRVKASGGAKNIQYF. The rearrangement uses TRBV2 and TRBJ2-4; 10 positions match TRBD2. The CDR3 has 17 amino acids. V dropped 6 bases and J dropped 0; count of bases not matched to a gene: 8. CDR1 and CDR2 from the germline V gene are SNHLY and FYNNEI.

This chain links TRBV27 with TRBJ2-7; 7 nucleotides match TRBD2. The CDR3 is made up of 15 amino acids. Germline assignment: CDR1 MNHEY and CDR2 SMNVEV (reference sequence). V dropped 3 bases and J dropped 2; count of bases not matched to a gene: 7. The CDR3 is CASSLGGGVAYEQYF. CDR3 coding DNA: TGTGCCAGCAGTTTGGGGGGGGGGGTGGCCTACGAGCAGTACTTC.

The chain carries TRBV9 and TRBJ2-2, with unresolved D. This CDR3 contains 16 residues. Trimming pared 0 bases from V and 3 bases from J, leaving 12 bases between. The V gene's germline CDR1 is SGDLS and CDR2 YYNGEE. This CDR3 is CASSVGQAGHTGELFF. CDR3 sequence (DNA): TGTGCCAGCAGCGTAGGCCAGGCTGGACACACCGGGGAGCTGTTTTTT.

V is TRBV9 and J is TRBJ2-5; D is unclear. Per germline, CDR1 SGDLS and CDR2 YYNGEE. The V end was cut by 4 bases, the J end by 5 bases, with 15 bases between. CDR3 length: 14 residues. The chain's CDR3 is CASSTGYIGETQYF. DNA for the CDR3: TGTGCCAGCAGCACCGGGTACATCGGGGAGACCCAGTACTTC.

V is TRBV12-5 and J is TRBJ2-2; 7 bases fit TRBD1. The germline gives CDR1 LGHNT, CDR2 FRNRAP. The length of the CDR3 is 17 residues. The junction had 10 bases not matched to a gene; V was cut back by 1 base and J by 5 bases. CDR3 loop: CASGLGGGTVTTGELFF. CDR3 sequence (DNA): TGTGCTAGTGGTTTGGGTGGTGGGACAGTCACTACCGGGGAGCTGTTTTTT.

Many counts were recorded for this clonotype. The rearrangement joins TRBV12-3 or TRBV12-4 to TRBJ1-2, with a weak D call TRBD1 (6 bases). V lost 6 bases and J lost 2, with 16 bases in between. The CDR3 is 15 amino acids. The CDR3 bases are TGTGCCAGCAGGTCCCCCGGGACAAGGAACTATGGCTACACCTTC. This sequence encodes CASRSPGTRNYGYTF.

This clonotype was observed many times. The chain employs TRBV6-2 or TRBV6-3 and TRBJ2-3, with D perhaps matching TRBD2 (5 bases). This CDR3 is 15 amino acids long. Germline CDR1 reads MNHEY; CDR2 reads SVGEGT. V lost 7 bases to trimming and J lost 2 bases, with 16 bases between them. The DNA of the CDR3 is TGTGCCAGCACCTTGGGGAGATTTCTCACAGATACGCAGTATTTT. As protein: CASTLGRFLTDTQYF.

The chain recombines TRBV6-5 with TRBJ1-1; TRBD1 agrees at 8 bases. Trimming removed 2 bases from V and 1 base from J; junction bases left unmatched: 6. Germline V lookup: CDR1 MNHEY, CDR2 SVGAGI. The CDR3 runs to 16 residues. CDR3 DNA: TGTGCCAGCAGTTACCCTGGGACAGGAACGAACACTGAAGCTTTCTTT. It encodes CASSYPGTGTNTEAFF.

CDR3 loop: CASHQGLAGLNEQFF. CDR3 DNA sequence: TGTGCCAGCCATCAGGGACTAGCTGGACTCAATGAGCAGTTCTTC. The gene calls are TRBV7-9 and TRBJ2-1; 9 bases map to TRBD2. This CDR3 is built from 15 residues. Germline CDR1 and CDR2: SEHNR and FQNEAQ (reference sequence). The V gene end was trimmed by 8 bases and the J gene end by 6 bases; junction bases not matched to a gene: 11.

The gene calls are TRBV15 and TRBJ1-5; D possibly corresponds to TRBD1 (5 bases). V was cut by 0 bases and J by 6 bases, with 12 bases left in between. CDR3 length: 15 residues. CDR1 LNHNV and CDR2 YYDKDF come from the germline V gene (reference sequence). The CDR3 DNA is TGTGCCACCAGCAGAGATCCGGGGGGGAGTCAGCCCCAGCATTTT. As protein: CATSRDPGGSQPQHF.

The chain has TRBV12-3 or TRBV12-4 and TRBJ1-2; D not resolved. The CDR3 has 14 amino acids. V was cut by 5 bases and J by 0 bases, with 10 bases left in between. The CDR3 DNA reads TGTGCCAGCAGTCCCTTGATTACTAACTATGGCTACACCTTC. It translates to CASSPLITNYGYTF.

The chain carries TRBV5-1 and TRBJ2-2, with TRBD2 identical over 14 bases. Germline CDR1 and CDR2: SGHRS and YFSETQ. This CDR3 is built from 18 residues. Trimming cost V 2 bases and J 1 base; bases outside gene matches: 4. This chain's CDR3 is CASSFPTSGGENTGELFF. CDR3 DNA: TGCGCCAGCAGCTTCCCGACTAGCGGGGGGGAGAACACCGGGGAGCTGTTTTTT.

The chain couples TRBV27 to TRBJ2-2; 8 bases are a match to TRBD2. This CDR3 has 16 residues. The trim removed 4 bases at V and 4 bases at J, leaving 8 bases unmatched. From germline, CDR1 is MNHEY and CDR2 SMNVEV (reference sequence). The DNA for the CDR3 is TGTGCCAGCAGTTCCCCGGGGGGGCGGGTCACCGGGGAGCTGTTTTTT. Protein product: CASSSPGGRVTGELFF.

The chain links TRBV27 to TRBJ2-6; 7 bases fit TRBD2. The CDR3 runs 15 residues. Germline assignment: CDR1 MNHEY and CDR2 SMNVEV (reference sequence). Trimming at V came to 6 bases and at J to 4 bases, leaving 6 bases not matched to a gene. The DNA of the CDR3 is TGTGCCAGCAGCTTAGCGGGCGAAGGGGCCAACGTCCTGACTTTC. Its protein is CASSLAGEGANVLTF.

The gene calls are TRBV20-1 and TRBJ1-6; no reliable D call. The V end was cut by 6 bases, the J end by 0 bases, with 12 bases between. The CDR3 length is 15 residues. The germline gives CDR1 DFQATT, CDR2 SNEGSKA (reference sequence). The CDR3 reads CSAKLDSSYNSPLHF. CDR3 DNA: TGCAGTGCAAAGCTAGATAGCTCCTATAATTCACCCCTCCACTTT.

This clonotype was recorded a few times. V gene TRBV12-3 or TRBV12-4 combines with J gene TRBJ1-2; TRBD1 matches at 7 bases. V lost 2 bases, J lost 10 bases, and 7 bases stayed unmatched. The CDR3 contains 13 residues. CDR3 coding DNA: TGTGCCAGCAGTTTAATAGGGACAGAGGACTACACCTTC. Translated: CASSLIGTEDYTF.

This clonotype was counted between two and nine times. The chain has TRBV4-2 and TRBJ2-1; D uncertain. The CDR3 length is 14 residues. V shed 0 bases and J shed 3 bases, with 6 bases lying between them. Germline V gene sequence: CDR1 LGHNA, CDR2 YNFKEQ. The CDR3 spells CASSQDGDYNEQFF. CDR3 DNA sequence: TGTGCCAGCAGCCAAGATGGGGACTACAATGAGCAGTTCTTC.

The chain recombines TRBV6-6 with TRBJ2-3; a possible D gene is TRBD2 (6 bases). CDR3 length equals 11 residues. The V end was cut by 7 bases, the J end by 6 bases, with 8 bases between. Germline CDR1 reads MNHNY; CDR2 reads SVGAGI (reference sequence). The CDR3, as DNA: TGTGCCAGCAAGGGGAGGGATACGCAGTATTTT. Residues: CASKGRDTQYF.

This clonotype came up a few times. V is TRBV19 and J is TRBJ2-3; D is unclear. The CDR3 runs 11 residues. CDR1 and CDR2 (germline): LNHDA, SQIVND (reference sequence). V shed 3 bases and J shed 6 bases, with 4 bases lying between them. In nucleotides, the CDR3 is TGTGCCAGTAGTATTGGGGATACGCAGTATTTT. This sequence encodes CASSIGDTQYF.

This chain connects TRBV9 to TRBJ2-7; 9 bases match TRBD1. Germline V gives CDR1 SGDLS, CDR2 YYNGEE. The CDR3 consists of 15 residues. V was pared by 2 bases and J by 3 bases, with 6 bases of the junction left unmatched. The chain's CDR3 is CASSVSVTGGYEQYF. In DNA, the CDR3 is TGTGCCAGCAGCGTTAGCGTGACAGGGGGCTACGAGCAGTACTTC.

The CDR3 reads CASGESLRDEQYF. The DNA for the CDR3 is TGTGCCAGCGGTGAATCGTTAAGGGACGAGCAGTACTTC. The chain employs TRBV12-3 or TRBV12-4 and TRBJ2-7; D uncertain. V was cut by 8 bases and J by 5 bases, with 16 bases left in between. This CDR3 is built from 13 residues.